Listed below are T cell receptor beta chains from one sample, sequenced in a study of blood T cell repertoires in COVID-19. Produced via immunoSEQ multiplex PCR; TCRdb's table is partial and in-frame only. Here the sample spans about 160,000 clones, approximately 91% being singletons. Source material: peripheral blood. The receptors were gathered from a young man with acute or convalescent COVID-19. Each CDR3 is given with its conserved first and last residue. Fields, in order: D gene, V gene, J gene, clone size, CDR3 protein, CDR3 DNA. The D gene is left open where the match is weak. Rows may omit the clone size; those that give it use once, few, many or a size class.

TRBD1,TRBV29-1,TRBJ2-1,NA,CSVLRDRGYNEQFF,TGCAGCGTCCTACGGGACAGGGGGTACAATGAGCAGTTCTTC
NA,TRBV7-9,TRBJ2-3,NA,CASSLGEGVTDTQYF,TGTGCCAGCAGCTTAGGTGAGGGAGTCACAGATACGCAGTATTTT
NA,TRBV30,TRBJ1-2,NA,CASESDSASNYGYTF,TGTGCCTCAGAAAGCGACAGCGCCTCTAACTATGGCTACACCTTC
NA,TRBV2,TRBJ2-3,once,CASNGVTRADTQYF,TGTGCCAGCAACGGGGTCACTCGGGCAGATACGCAGTATTTT
NA,TRBV7-9,TRBJ2-5,NA,CASSLAGEVETQYF,TGTGCCAGCAGCTTAGCGGGAGAAGTAGAGACCCAGTACTTC
NA,TRBV5-6,TRBJ2-7,NA,CASSSATGGMYYEQYF,TGTGCCAGCAGCTCCGCGACTGGCGGGATGTACTACGAGCAGTACTTC
TRBD1,TRBV5-1,TRBJ2-3,NA,CASSLGQGADTQYF,TGCGCCAGCAGCTTAGGACAGGGTGCAGATACGCAGTATTTT
TRBD1,TRBV3-1/TRBV3-2,TRBJ1-1,NA,CASSQLTGGGGEAFF,TGTGCCAGCAGCCAACTGACAGGGGGTGGCGGTGAAGCTTTCTTT
TRBD1,TRBV4-1,TRBJ1-2,NA,CASSQDLTGTGGEFDGYTF,TGCGCCAGCAGCCAAGATCTTACCGGGACAGGGGGAGAATTCGATGGCTACACCTTC
TRBD1,TRBV27,TRBJ1-5,NA,CASSLDWTGDQPQHF,TGTGCCAGCAGTTTAGATTGGACAGGGGATCAGCCCCAGCATTTT
TRBD1,TRBV5-1,TRBJ1-2,once,CASSFGAPGGANGYTF,TGCGCCAGCAGCTTTGGGGCCCCAGGGGGCGCGAATGGCTACACCTTC
TRBD1,TRBV18,TRBJ2-2,NA,CASSPGRQGNTGELFF,TGTGCCAGCTCACCGGGGCGACAGGGGAACACCGGGGAGCTGTTTTTT
NA,TRBV9,TRBJ1-3,NA,CASSPNSGNTIYF,TGTGCCAGCAGCCCCAACTCTGGAAACACCATATATTTT
TRBD1,TRBV14,TRBJ1-5,NA,CASGEEPGQSYSNQPQHF,TGTGCCAGCGGCGAAGAACCGGGACAGAGTTATAGCAATCAGCCCCAGCATTTT
TRBD2,TRBV18,TRBJ2-2,NA,CASSPPGGPGLATHGELFF,TGTGCCAGCTCACCCCCGGGTGGGCCGGGACTAGCGACTCACGGGGAGCTGTTTTTT
TRBD2,TRBV18,TRBJ2-1,NA,CASSRSGGSYNEQFF,TGTGCCAGCTCCCGAAGCGGGGGCTCCTACAATGAGCAGTTCTTC
NA,TRBV19,TRBJ1-5,once,CASSRTGTTDQPQHF,TGTGCCAGTAGTCGTACCGGGACTACCGATCAGCCCCAGCATTTT
NA,TRBV5-1,TRBJ1-1,NA,CASSAGHMNTEAFF,TGCGCCAGCAGTGCGGGGCATATGAACACTGAAGCTTTCTTT
NA,TRBV7-9,TRBJ1-2,NA,CASSLGGGGLYGYTF,TGTGCCAGCAGCTTAGGGGGAGGTGGCCTCTATGGCTACACCTTC
TRBD2,TRBV6-1,TRBJ2-1,few,CASSASGTSPWRGEQFF,TGTGCCAGCAGTGCGTCTGGGACTAGCCCATGGCGAGGTGAGCAGTTCTTC
NA,TRBV10-3,TRBJ2-7,NA,CAIRDTYDEQYF,TGTGCCATCAGGGACACGTACGACGAGCAGTACTTC
NA,TRBV11-2,TRBJ2-7,NA,CASTEQGRTLYEQYF,TGTGCCAGCACCGAACAAGGAAGGACTCTCTACGAGCAGTACTTC
NA,TRBV5-4,TRBJ1-4,NA,CASSFDSNSEKLFF,TGTGCCAGCAGCTTCGACAGCAATTCTGAAAAACTGTTTTTT
TRBD1,TRBV2,TRBJ1-1,NA,CASRTLAGQGAPDTEAFF,TGTGCCAGCAGAACCCTAGCCGGACAGGGGGCGCCGGACACTGAAGCTTTCTTT
NA,TRBV10-1,TRBJ1-3,NA,CASRDNSGNTIYF,TGCGCCAGTCGGGACAACTCTGGAAACACCATATATTTT
NA,TRBV5-5,TRBJ1-2,NA,CASSLQQGFFYGYTF,TGTGCCAGCAGCCTACAACAGGGCTTCTTCTATGGCTACACCTTC
NA,TRBV11-3,TRBJ2-3,NA,CASSRWGGEGSSTDTQYF,TGTGCCAGCAGCCGCTGGGGCGGCGAAGGATCTAGCACAGATACGCAGTATTTT
NA,TRBV7-8,TRBJ1-6,NA,CASSLGLGTPLHF,TGTGCCAGCAGCTTAGGACTGGGTACACCCCTCCACTTT
TRBD1,TRBV7-7,TRBJ2-7,once,CASSLGVTGGLSYEQYF,TGTGCCAGCAGCTTAGGGGTAACAGGGGGCTTATCCTACGAGCAGTACTTC
NA,TRBV12-3/TRBV12-4,TRBJ1-6,NA,CASSSYRDSPLHF,TGTGCCAGCAGTTCATACAGGGATTCACCCCTCCACTTT
NA,TRBV5-1,TRBJ2-1,few,CASSFSNEQFF,TGCGCCAGCAGCTTTAGCAATGAGCAGTTCTTC
TRBD2,TRBV13,TRBJ2-1,NA,CASSPVGLAGEYNEQFF,TGTGCCAGCAGCCCCGTAGGACTAGCGGGAGAGTACAATGAGCAGTTCTTC
NA,TRBV11-2,TRBJ2-4,NA,CASSLEWTGPLANIQYF,TGTGCCAGCAGCCTAGAATGGACGGGCCCCTTAGCGAACATTCAGTACTTC
NA,TRBV28,TRBJ2-4,NA,CASSTTGGGKNIQYF,TGTGCCAGCAGTACCACGGGCGGAGGCAAAAACATTCAGTACTTC
NA,TRBV6-5,TRBJ1-6,NA,CASSSGQTNSPLHF,TGTGCCAGCAGTTCAGGACAGACGAATTCACCCCTCCACTTT
NA,TRBV19,TRBJ2-7,NA,CASSIAESGEQYF,TGTGCCAGTAGTATTGCCGAGAGTGGCGAGCAGTACTTC
TRBD1,TRBV18,TRBJ1-6,NA,CASSPGQSYNSPLHF,TGTGCCAGCTCACCGGGACAGAGTTATAATTCACCCCTCCACTTT
NA,TRBV10-1,TRBJ2-7,few,CASSEGGLNEQYF,TGCGCCAGCAGTGAGGGAGGTCTCAACGAGCAGTACTTC
TRBD1,TRBV18,TRBJ2-5,NA,CASSPPGTGETQYF,TGTGCCAGCTCACCCCCGGGGACAGGAGAGACCCAGTACTTC
TRBD2,TRBV18,TRBJ2-7,few,CASSLGLADYEQYF,TGTGCCAGCTCACTCGGACTAGCGGACTACGAGCAGTACTTC
TRBD1,TRBV7-2,TRBJ1-4,once,CASSSEGQGYLNEKLFF,TGTGCCAGCAGCTCAGAGGGACAGGGATATCTTAATGAAAAACTGTTTTTT
TRBD1,TRBV7-9,TRBJ2-7,once,CASSLAAGGPKTFYARYF,TGTGCCAGCAGCTTAGCAGCAGGGGGCCCAAAAACTTTCTACGCACGGTACTTC